A selection of T cell receptor beta chains follows, all from one sample in a study of cytomegalovirus exposure and HLA in healthy donors. The assay was immunoSEQ multiplex PCR, and TCRdb's table has in-frame clones only and misses some. The sample has tens of thousands of clones, about 81% seen once. The material sequenced was PBMCs. The receptors originated from a human donor in good health. The CDR3 runs from the conserved cysteine through the conserved F or W. D genes are given only for firm matches. Size is omitted from some rows. Given values are once, few, many or a class for expanded clones.

TRBV5-6,TRBJ2-2,once,NA,TGTGCCAGCAGCTGGACCCCGGGGTTAGGGGAGCTGTTTTTT,CASSWTPGLGELFF
TRBV5-3,TRBJ2-7,NA,TRBD1,TGTGCCAGAAGCTTGTCGGGACAGGGGGCTGACTACGAGCAGTACTTC,CARSLSGQGADYEQYF
TRBV7-2,TRBJ2-6,NA,TRBD1,TGTGCCAGCAGCTTAGCGACAGGGGCTGGGGCCAACGTCCTGACTTTC,CASSLATGAGANVLTF
TRBV27,TRBJ1-5,NA,NA,TGTGCCAGCAGTCCTGGGGGGGCTATTGGCAATCAGCCCCAGCATTTT,CASSPGGAIGNQPQHF
TRBV15,TRBJ2-4,NA,TRBD1,TGTGCCACCAGCAGTGAACCCGGGACAGGGGGGAATCAGTACTTC,CATSSEPGTGGNQYF
TRBV18,TRBJ1-1,NA,NA,TGTGCCAGCTCACCCGAGGCAGGGCACACTGAAGCTTTCTTT,CASSPEAGHTEAFF
TRBV15,TRBJ1-4,NA,NA,TGTGCCACCAGCCAGGGGTTAGGGAGTGCTGAAAAACTGTTTTTT,CATSQGLGSAEKLFF
TRBV6-5,TRBJ1-2,NA,NA,TGTGCCAGCAGTTACAGGGGAAATCGCGGCTACACCTTC,CASSYRGNRGYTF
TRBV15,TRBJ1-1,NA,TRBD1,TGTGCCACCAGCAGAGAAGGAGGGACAGTGAACACTGAAGCTTTCTTT,CATSREGGTVNTEAFF
TRBV18,TRBJ2-7,NA,TRBD1,TGTGCCAGCTCACCGGGACAGGGGGCTTACGAGCAGTACTTC,CASSPGQGAYEQYF
TRBV10-3,TRBJ2-1,NA,TRBD1,TGTGCCATCAGCCCCCAGGGGGCCATTAACTACAATGAGCAGTTCTTC,CAISPQGAINYNEQFF
TRBV4-1,TRBJ2-7,NA,NA,TGCGCCAGCAGCCAACGACTCCAGTACGAGCAGTACTTC,CASSQRLQYEQYF
TRBV10-3,TRBJ1-1,NA,NA,TGTGCCATCAGTGAGTCCCAGGGGTCCCGGTCCCGTGGAGCTTTCTTT,CAISESQGSRSRGAFF
TRBV7-2,TRBJ1-2,NA,NA,TGTGCCAGCAGCGTCGGACCACCGGGGGGCTACACCTTC,CASSVGPPGGYTF
TRBV29-1,TRBJ2-7,NA,NA,TGCAGCGTTTCAACGGACACGTCCTACGAGCAGTACTTC,CSVSTDTSYEQYF
TRBV6-1,TRBJ2-3,NA,TRBD2,TGTGCCAGCAGCATAGCGGGGGGCCGAGATACGCAGTATTTT,CASSIAGGRDTQYF
TRBV27,TRBJ2-7,NA,NA,TGTGCCAGCAGTAAGGGACAATTAACCTACGAGCAGTACTTC,CASSKGQLTYEQYF
TRBV28,TRBJ1-2,NA,TRBD1,TGTGCCGTCCACAGGGGTCTCCCTGGCTACACCTTC,CAVHRGLPGYTF
TRBV5-4,TRBJ1-3,NA,TRBD1,TGTGCCAGCAGCATCGGGACAGCCTCTGGAAACACCATATATTTT,CASSIGTASGNTIYF
TRBV5-6,TRBJ1-2,NA,NA,TGTGCCAGCAGCTCTGACACGTATGGCTACACCTTC,CASSSDTYGYTF
TRBV4-1,TRBJ2-7,few,TRBD1,TGCGCCAGCAGCCAAGATACCGGGACAGGGGAACTCTACGAGCAGTACTTC,CASSQDTGTGELYEQYF
TRBV19,TRBJ1-6,NA,NA,TGTGCCAGTACCTCTCTGGGCCCCCCCTATTCACCCCTCCACTTT,CASTSLGPPYSPLHF
TRBV19,TRBJ1-5,NA,TRBD1,TGTGCCAGTACGAAATCGGGGGCAGGGGGGAACCAGCCCCAGCATTTT,CASTKSGAGGNQPQHF
TRBV10-3,TRBJ1-1,NA,NA,TGTGCCATCAGTGAGACACAACAGGGCTCGGAAGCTTTCTTT,CAISETQQGSEAFF
TRBV6-5,TRBJ1-1,once,NA,TGTGCCAGCAGCTGGGGACACGAGAACACTGAAGCTTTCTTT,CASSWGHENTEAFF
TRBV7-9,TRBJ2-4,NA,NA,TGTGCCAGCAGCTTAGATCAGGTTAACAAAAACATTCAGTACTTC,CASSLDQVNKNIQYF
TRBV6-5,TRBJ1-6,NA,TRBD1,TGTGCCAGCAGTCAAGGGACAGGGAATTCACCCCTCCACTTT,CASSQGTGNSPLHF
TRBV6-1,TRBJ2-4,few,NA,TGTGCCAGCACCCAAGGGGACATCATTAAAAACATTCAGTACTTC,CASTQGDIIKNIQYF
TRBV27,TRBJ2-1,few,NA,TGTGCCAGCAGTTCCACGGACAGCAATGAGCAGTTCTTC,CASSSTDSNEQFF
TRBV7-9,TRBJ1-2,NA,NA,TGTGCCAGCAGCCCTAGAGGATCGGGGGTAGGAGGCTACACCTTC,CASSPRGSGVGGYTF
TRBV30,TRBJ1-4,NA,TRBD1,TGTGCCTGGAGTCCACAGGGGGTAGATGAAAAACTGTTTTTT,CAWSPQGVDEKLFF
TRBV30,TRBJ2-1,once,NA,TGTGCCTGGAATCTCCGCTTGGGGAGGCAGTTCTTC,CAWNLRLGRQFF
TRBV5-1,TRBJ1-1,NA,NA,TGCGCCAGCAGCTTGGTTTCAGGAATAATGAACACTGAAGCTTTCTTT,CASSLVSGIMNTEAFF
TRBV10-3,TRBJ2-5,NA,TRBD2,TGTGCCATCAGTGAGGGTAGCGGGGGGGCTTTAGAGACCCAGTACTTC,CAISEGSGGALETQYF
TRBV5-1,TRBJ1-2,NA,NA,TGCGCCAGCAGCTTGGGAGGAGACTATGGCTACACCTTC,CASSLGGDYGYTF
TRBV7-8,TRBJ2-5,NA,TRBD1,TGTGCCAGCAGCTTAGGTGGCGGTAGCAGGGGGAATGAGCAGTACTTC,CASSLGGGSRGNEQYF
TRBV11-3,TRBJ2-1,once,TRBD1,TGTGCCAGCAGCACCCGACAGGGTATAGGTGAGCAGTTCTTC,CASSTRQGIGEQFF
TRBV19,TRBJ1-1,NA,TRBD1,TGTGCCAGTAGTATGGGCTTGGGGACAGGGGGCACTGAAGCTTTCTTT,CASSMGLGTGGTEAFF
TRBV5-1,TRBJ2-1,NA,NA,TGCGCCAGCACTCAAGGCCCGGGGGGCAATGAGCTGTTCTTC,CASTQGPGGNELFF
TRBV28,TRBJ1-5,NA,NA,TGTGCCAGCAGGCTCCCGGTCTCCAATCAGCCCCAGCATTTT,CASRLPVSNQPQHF
TRBV5-1,TRBJ2-3,NA,TRBD2,TGCGCCAGCAGCTTGATTAGCGGGGACACAGATACGCAGTATTTT,CASSLISGDTDTQYF
TRBV9,TRBJ2-3,NA,TRBD2,TGTGCCAGCAGCCCGAGGGGGAGCGGGGGTCCCACAGATACGCAGTATTTT,CASSPRGSGGPTDTQYF
TRBV30,TRBJ1-6,NA,NA,TGTGCCTGGAGTGCCACAGGAAGATCCTCACCCCTCCACTTT,CAWSATGRSSPLHF
TRBV7-2,TRBJ1-4,NA,NA,TGTGCCAGCAGCTTATCCCGTTCAACTAATGAAAAACTGTTTTTT,CASSLSRSTNEKLFF
TRBV7-3,TRBJ1-2,NA,NA,TGTGCCAGCAGCTCCACCGGGACATTTGGCGGTAATGGCTACACCTTC,CASSSTGTFGGNGYTF
TRBV4-3,TRBJ1-1,NA,TRBD1,TGCGCCAGCAGTCGGGACAGAGAGAACACTGAAGCTTTCTTT,CASSRDRENTEAFF
TRBV4-1,TRBJ2-1,NA,TRBD2,TGCGCCAGCAGCCCTATGACTAGCGGGGTAGACAATGAGCAGTTCTTC,CASSPMTSGVDNEQFF
TRBV29-1,TRBJ2-5,NA,TRBD1,TGCAGCGTTGCCCTAGACAGGGTCCAAGAGACCCAGTACTTC,CSVALDRVQETQYF